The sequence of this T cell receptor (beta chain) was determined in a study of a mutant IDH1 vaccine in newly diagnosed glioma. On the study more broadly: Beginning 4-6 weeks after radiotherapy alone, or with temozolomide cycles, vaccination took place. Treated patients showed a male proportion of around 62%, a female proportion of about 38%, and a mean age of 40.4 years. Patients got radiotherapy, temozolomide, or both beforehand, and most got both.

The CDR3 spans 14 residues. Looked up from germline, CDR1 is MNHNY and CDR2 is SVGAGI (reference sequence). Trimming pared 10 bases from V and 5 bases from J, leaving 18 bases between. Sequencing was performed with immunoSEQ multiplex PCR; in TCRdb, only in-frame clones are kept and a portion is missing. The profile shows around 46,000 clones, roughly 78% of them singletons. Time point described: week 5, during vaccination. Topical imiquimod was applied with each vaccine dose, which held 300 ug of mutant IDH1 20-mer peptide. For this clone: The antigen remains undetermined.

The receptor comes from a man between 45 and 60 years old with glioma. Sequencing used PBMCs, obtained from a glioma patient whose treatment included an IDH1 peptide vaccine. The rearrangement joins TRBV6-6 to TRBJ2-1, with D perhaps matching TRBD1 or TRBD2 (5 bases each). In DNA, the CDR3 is TGTGCCACTTTGGGACGTAAGGGGAACAATGAGCAGTTCTTC. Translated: CATLGRKGNNEQFF.